What follows describes a single T cell receptor beta chain. In TCRdb, the 5' RACE reads were re-called with MiXCR into one record per CDR3 protein. In the table there are 100,000 to 150,000 distinct CDR3 sequences, 6.5% to 8% of which are singletons. This sample is drawn from a study of T cells after yellow fever vaccination. Study summary: Low-cell-number fractions underwent preparation using SMART-Seq v4 Ultra Low Input.

Looked up from germline, CDR1 is SEHNR and CDR2 is FQNEAQ (reference sequence). J was trimmed by 8 bases and V by 5 bases; bases with no gene match: 3. This CDR3 comprises 13 residues. This chain uses TRBV7-9 with TRBJ2-1; 10 bases align to TRBD1. The receptor's source is a man aged 18 to 30 who received the YFV17D yellow fever vaccine. The sequences come from CD4+ T cells sorted from PBMCs, collected approximately 11 days after the first yellow fever vaccination. This CDR3 reads CASSLDRGYEQFF. DNA of the CDR3: TGTGCCAGCAGCCTGGACAGGGGGTATGAGCAGTTCTTC.